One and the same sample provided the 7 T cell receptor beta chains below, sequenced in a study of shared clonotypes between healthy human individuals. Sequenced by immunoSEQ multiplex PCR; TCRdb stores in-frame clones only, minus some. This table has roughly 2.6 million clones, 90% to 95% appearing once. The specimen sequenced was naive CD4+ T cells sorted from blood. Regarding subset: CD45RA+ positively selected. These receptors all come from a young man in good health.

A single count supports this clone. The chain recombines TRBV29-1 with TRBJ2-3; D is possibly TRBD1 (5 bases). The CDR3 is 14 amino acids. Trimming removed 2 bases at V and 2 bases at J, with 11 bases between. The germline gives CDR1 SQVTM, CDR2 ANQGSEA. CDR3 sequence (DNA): TGCAGCGTTGAAAAGTGGGGCGACACAGATACGCAGTATTTT. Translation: CSVEKWGDTDTQYF.

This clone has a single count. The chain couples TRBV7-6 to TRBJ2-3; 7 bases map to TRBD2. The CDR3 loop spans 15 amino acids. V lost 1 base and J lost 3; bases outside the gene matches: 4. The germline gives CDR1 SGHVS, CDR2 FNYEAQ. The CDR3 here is CASSLGGLQTDTQYF. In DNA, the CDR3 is TGTGCCAGCAGCTTAGGGGGACTACAAACAGATACGCAGTATTTT.

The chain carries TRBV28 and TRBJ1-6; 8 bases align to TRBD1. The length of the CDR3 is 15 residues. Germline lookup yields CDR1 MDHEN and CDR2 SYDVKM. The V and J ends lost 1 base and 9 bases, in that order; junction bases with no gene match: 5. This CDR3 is CASSLSGQAISPLHF. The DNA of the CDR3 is TGTGCCAGCAGTTTATCGGGACAGGCAATTTCACCCCTCCACTTT.

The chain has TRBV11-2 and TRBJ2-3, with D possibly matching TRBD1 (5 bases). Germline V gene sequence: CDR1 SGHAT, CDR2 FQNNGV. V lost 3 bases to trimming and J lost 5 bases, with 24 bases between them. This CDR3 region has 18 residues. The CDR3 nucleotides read TGTGCCAGCAGCTTTCAACATTATCAGCCCAGGGCGATAGATACGCAGTATTTT. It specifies CASSFQHYQPRAIDTQYF.

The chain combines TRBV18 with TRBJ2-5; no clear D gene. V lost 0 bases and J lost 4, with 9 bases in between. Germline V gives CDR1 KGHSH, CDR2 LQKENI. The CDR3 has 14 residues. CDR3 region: CASSPPSVGETQYF. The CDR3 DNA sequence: TGTGCCAGCTCACCACCTTCGGTAGGAGAGACCCAGTACTTC.

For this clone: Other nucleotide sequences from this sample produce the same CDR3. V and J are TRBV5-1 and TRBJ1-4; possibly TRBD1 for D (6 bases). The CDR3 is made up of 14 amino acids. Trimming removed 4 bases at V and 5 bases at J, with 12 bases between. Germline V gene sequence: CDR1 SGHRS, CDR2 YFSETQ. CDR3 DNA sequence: TGCGCCAGCAGCCTCGGGGGCGACAATGAAAAACTGTTTTTT. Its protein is CASSLGGDNEKLFF.

CDR3 nucleotides: TGTGCCAGCAGTTTTTACCTTAGCGGGAGGGCCGAGGGCACCGGGGAGCTGTTTTTT. Its translation: CASSFYLSGRAEGTGELFF. This sequence joins TRBV27 and TRBJ2-2; 11 positions agree with TRBD2. The germline V gene has CDR1 MNHEY and CDR2 SMNVEV (reference sequence). After removal of 3 bases from V and 4 bases from J, the junction contained 13 bases not matched to a gene. CDR3 size: 19 residues.